The text below deals with one T cell receptor (beta chain). Its target is not known. These data belong to a study of graft-versus-host responses after intestinal transplantation. Study details: Every one of the recipients received anti-thymocyte globulin induction and afterwards took tacrolimus and steroids for about 3 years.

Measured with immunoSEQ multiplex PCR; TCRdb has only the in-frame clones, and not every one. The data show 45,000 or so clones, with over 75% seen just once and 4% to 4.5% held by the top ten. There are 13 residues in the CDR3. Germline-derived CDR1 and CDR2 are MDHEN and SYDVKM. V lost 9 bases and J 7 bases, leaving 16 bases between the germline ends. General observations from the study: The authors found GvH clones in recipient marrow, some appearing first in ileum or blood.

The TCR was taken from a human patient who received an intestinal transplant, so some T cells may come from the graft donor. Sequencing used PBMCs, obtained 524 days after transplant. The genes are TRBV28 and TRBJ1-5; D is undetermined. CDR3 sequence reads: CASDPVKSQPQHF. The CDR3 nucleotides are TGTGCCAGTGACCCCGTTAAATCACAGCCCCAGCATTTT.